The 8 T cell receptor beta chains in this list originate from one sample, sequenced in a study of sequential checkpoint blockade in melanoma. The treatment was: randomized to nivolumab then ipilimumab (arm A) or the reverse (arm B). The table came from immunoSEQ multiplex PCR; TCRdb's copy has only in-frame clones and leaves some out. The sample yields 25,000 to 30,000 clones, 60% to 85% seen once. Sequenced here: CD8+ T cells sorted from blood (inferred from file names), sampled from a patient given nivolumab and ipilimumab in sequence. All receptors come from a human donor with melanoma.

In DNA, the CDR3 is TGTGCCAGCAGCTTAGGACTAGAAACCTACAATGAGCAGTTCTTC. Protein sequence: CASSLGLETYNEQFF. The chain has TRBV7-2 and TRBJ2-1; D is possibly TRBD2 (6 bases). This CDR3 has 15 amino acids. Trimming pared 1 base from V and 2 bases from J, leaving 9 bases between. Germline lookup yields CDR1 SGHTA and CDR2 FQGNSA.

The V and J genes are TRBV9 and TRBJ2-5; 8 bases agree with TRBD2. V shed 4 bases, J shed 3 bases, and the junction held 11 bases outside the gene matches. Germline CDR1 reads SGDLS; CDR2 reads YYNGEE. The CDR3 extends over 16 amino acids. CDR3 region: CASSPGGVRSKETQYF. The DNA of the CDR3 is TGTGCCAGCAGCCCCGGGGGGGTAAGATCAAAAGAGACCCAGTACTTC. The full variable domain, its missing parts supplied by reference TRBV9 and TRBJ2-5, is DSGVTQTPKHLITATGQRVTLRCSPRSGDLSVYWYQQSLDQGLQFLIQYYNGEERAKGNILERFSAQQFPDLHSELNLSSLELGDSALYFCASSPGGVRSKETQYFGPGTRLLVL.

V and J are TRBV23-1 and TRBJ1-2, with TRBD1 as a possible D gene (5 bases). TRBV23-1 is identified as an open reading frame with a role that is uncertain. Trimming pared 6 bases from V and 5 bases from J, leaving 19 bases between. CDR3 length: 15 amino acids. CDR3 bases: TGCGCCAGCAGCCAAGACCTCAGGGTGAGGTATGGCTACACCTTC. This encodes CASSQDLRVRYGYTF.

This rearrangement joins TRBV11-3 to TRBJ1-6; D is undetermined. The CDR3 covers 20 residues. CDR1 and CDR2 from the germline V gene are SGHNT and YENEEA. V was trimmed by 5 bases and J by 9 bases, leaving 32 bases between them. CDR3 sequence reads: CASSRGRKLVLGFKASPLHF. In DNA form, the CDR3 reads TGTGCCAGCAGCCGCGGGAGGAAGCTCGTTTTAGGTTTTAAGGCTTCACCCCTCCACTTT.

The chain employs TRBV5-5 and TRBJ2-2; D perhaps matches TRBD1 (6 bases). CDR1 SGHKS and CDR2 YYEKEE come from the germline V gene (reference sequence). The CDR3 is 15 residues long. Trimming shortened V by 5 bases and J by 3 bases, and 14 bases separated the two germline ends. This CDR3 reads CASSFRDIYTGELFF. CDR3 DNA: TGTGCCAGCAGTTTCCGGGACATCTACACCGGGGAGCTGTTTTTT.

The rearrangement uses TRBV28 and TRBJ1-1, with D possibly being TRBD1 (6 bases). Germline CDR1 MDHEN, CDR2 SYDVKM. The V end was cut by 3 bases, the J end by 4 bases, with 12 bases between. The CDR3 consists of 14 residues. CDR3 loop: CASSFRVRGTEAFF. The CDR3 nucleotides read TGTGCCAGCAGTTTTAGGGTCAGGGGCACTGAAGCTTTCTTT.

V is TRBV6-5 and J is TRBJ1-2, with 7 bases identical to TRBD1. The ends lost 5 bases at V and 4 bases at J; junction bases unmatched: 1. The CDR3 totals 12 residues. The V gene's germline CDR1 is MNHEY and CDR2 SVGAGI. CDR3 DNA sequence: TGTGCCAGCAGTGGACAGGCCTATGGCTACACCTTC. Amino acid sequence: CASSGQAYGYTF.

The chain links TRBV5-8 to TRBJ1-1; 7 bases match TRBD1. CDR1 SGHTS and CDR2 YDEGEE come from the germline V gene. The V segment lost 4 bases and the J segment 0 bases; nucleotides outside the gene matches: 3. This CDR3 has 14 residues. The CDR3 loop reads CASSRRGLNTEAFF. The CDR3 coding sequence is TGTGCCAGCAGCCGTAGGGGGCTGAACACTGAAGCTTTCTTT.